The present T cell receptor beta chain was sequenced within a study of T-cell memory formation after mild COVID-19. Note on this clonotype: Antigen: not known.

Points from the study as a whole: Among contracting clones, CD4+ were mainly CM/EM and CD8+ enriched in EMRA. Several responding clones turned up in pre-infection memory, indicating that cross-reactive memory may have taken part.

Amplification by 5'RACE using constant-segment primers produced TCR alpha and TCR beta cDNA libraries that carried sample barcodes and UMIs. TCRdb recomputed calls from the 5' RACE reads with MiXCR, one row per CDR3 protein. In the table there are 250,000 to 400,000 distinct CDR3 sequences, more than 13% of which are singletons. V was trimmed by 2 bases and J by 6 bases, leaving 7 bases between them. The CDR3 has 13 residues. Germline V CDR1 and CDR2: SGHTA, FQGNSA. Source material: PBMCs or a T cell subset sorted from them (not recorded which). This receptor was taken from a man aged 18 to 30 who had mild COVID-19 (a few samples of this study predate the infection). Cell type and time point are not known. This chain connects TRBV7-2 to TRBJ2-2, with unresolved D. The CDR3 is CASSLKGPGELFF. The CDR3 coding sequence is TGTGCCAGCAGCTTAAAAGGGCCCGGGGAGCTGTTTTTT.